This T cell receptor beta chain was sequenced in a study of response to subunit inactivated influenza vaccine. Via MiXCR, TCRdb re-called the RT-PCR reads, giving one row per CDR3 protein. The repertoire holds roughly 570,000 distinct CDR3 sequences, with 13% as singletons. V lost 5 bases to trimming and J lost 4 bases, with 17 bases between them. From germline, CDR1 is SGHTA and CDR2 FQGNSA. The CDR3 runs to 15 residues. The chain is built from TRBV7-2 and TRBJ1-2; no reliable D call. The source of this sequence is a man aged 45-60 years who received an inactivated influenza vaccine. This material consisted of PBMCs from blood, taken roughly 48 days after vaccination. CDR3 bases: TGTGCCAGCAGCCCCCTGACCCAAGTCGTCTATGGCTACACCTTC. It codes for CASSPLTQVVYGYTF.